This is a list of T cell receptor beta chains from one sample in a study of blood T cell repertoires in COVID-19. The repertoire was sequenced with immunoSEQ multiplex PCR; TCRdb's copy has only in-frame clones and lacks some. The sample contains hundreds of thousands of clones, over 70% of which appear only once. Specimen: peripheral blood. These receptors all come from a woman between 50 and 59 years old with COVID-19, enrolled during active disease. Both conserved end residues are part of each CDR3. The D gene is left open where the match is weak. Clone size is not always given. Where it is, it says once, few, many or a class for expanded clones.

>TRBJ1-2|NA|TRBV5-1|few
CASTPGGYNGRKGNYGYTF
TGCGCCAGCACCCCCGGCGGGTATAACGGGAGGAAGGGTAACTATGGCTACACCTTC
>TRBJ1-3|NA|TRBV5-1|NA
CASSLAHSGNTIYF
TGCGCCAGCAGCTTGGCCCACTCTGGAAACACCATATATTTT
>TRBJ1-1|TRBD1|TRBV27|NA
CASSFRLPGGITEAFF
TGTGCCAGCAGTTTCCGCTTGCCAGGGGGCATCACTGAAGCTTTCTTT
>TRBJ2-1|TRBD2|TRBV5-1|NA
CASQTSGPHNEQFF
TGCGCCAGCCAGACTAGCGGGCCCCACAATGAGCAGTTCTTC
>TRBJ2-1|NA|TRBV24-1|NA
CATSDGGSSYNEQFF
TGTGCCACCAGTGATGGGGGGAGCTCCTACAATGAGCAGTTCTTC
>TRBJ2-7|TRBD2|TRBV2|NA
CASSDKAGLAGDEQYF
TGTGCCAGCAGTGATAAGGCCGGACTAGCGGGAGACGAGCAGTACTTC
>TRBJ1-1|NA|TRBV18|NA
CASSHLDSSEAFF
TGTGCCAGCTCACACCTCGACAGCTCTGAAGCTTTCTTT
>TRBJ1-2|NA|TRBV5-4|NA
CASSLVGAGGYTF
TGTGCCAGCAGCTTGGTAGGGGCAGGGGGCTACACCTTC
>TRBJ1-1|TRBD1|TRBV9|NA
CASSVGGQGRTEAFF
TGTGCCAGCAGCGTAGGCGGACAGGGGCGCACTGAAGCTTTCTTT
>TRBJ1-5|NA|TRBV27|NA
CASSLWPGPNQPQHF
TGTGCCAGCAGTTTATGGCCAGGCCCTAATCAGCCCCAGCATTTT
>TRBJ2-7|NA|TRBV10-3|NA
CAHGTGMNEQYF
TGTGCCCACGGCACGGGTATGAACGAGCAGTACTTC
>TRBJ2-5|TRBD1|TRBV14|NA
CASSPRDRGRETQYF
TGTGCCAGCAGCCCCAGGGACAGGGGGCGGGAGACCCAGTACTTC
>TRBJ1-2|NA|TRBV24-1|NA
CATSARGGNYGYTF
TGTGCCACCAGTGCCCGGGGAGGAAACTATGGCTACACCTTC
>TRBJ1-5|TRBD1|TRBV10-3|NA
CAISDSRTGASNQPQHF
TGTGCCATCAGTGATTCCCGGACAGGGGCAAGCAATCAGCCCCAGCATTTT
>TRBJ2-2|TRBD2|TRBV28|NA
CASTLAGAGELFF
TGTGCCAGCACACTAGCGGGAGCCGGGGAGCTGTTTTTT
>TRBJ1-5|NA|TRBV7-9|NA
CASSLSGGGNQPQHF
TGTGCCAGCAGCTTATCCGGAGGAGGCAATCAGCCCCAGCATTTT
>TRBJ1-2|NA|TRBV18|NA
CASSPRTSSLEAGYTF
TGTGCCAGCTCACCCAGGACTTCTAGCCTCGAGGCTGGCTACACCTTC
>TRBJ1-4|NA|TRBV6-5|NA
CASSRPLERKLFF
TGTGCCAGCAGCCGACCGCTGGAGAGAAAACTGTTTTTT
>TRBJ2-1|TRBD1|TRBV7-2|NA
CASSLGVRGSYNEQFF
TGTGCCAGCAGCTTAGGAGTCAGGGGGAGTTACAATGAGCAGTTCTTC
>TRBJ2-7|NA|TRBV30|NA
CAWSVGWGLYQQYF
TGTGCCTGGAGTGTAGGGTGGGGACTTTATCAGCAGTACTTC
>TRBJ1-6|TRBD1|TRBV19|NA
CASSIDRGYNSPLHF
TGTGCCAGTAGTATCGACAGGGGATATAACTCACCCCTCCACTTT
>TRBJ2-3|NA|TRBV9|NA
CASTVSGGDTQYF
TGTGCCAGCACCGTGTCAGGCGGGGATACGCAGTATTTT
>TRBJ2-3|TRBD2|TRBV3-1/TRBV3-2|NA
CASSLRQRERLAADTQYF
TGTGCCAGCAGCTTACGCCAGCGGGAGCGGCTGGCCGCAGATACGCAGTATTTT
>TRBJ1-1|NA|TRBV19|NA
CASSRREQNTEAFF
TGTGCCAGTAGTAGACGGGAGCAGAACACTGAAGCTTTCTTT
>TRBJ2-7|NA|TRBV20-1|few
CSASGRLDYEQYF
TGCAGTGCTAGTGGGAGACTCGACTACGAGCAGTACTTC
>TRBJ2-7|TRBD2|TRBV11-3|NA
CASSLGGSGDEQYF
TGTGCCAGCAGCTTGGGGGGGAGTGGAGACGAGCAGTACTTC
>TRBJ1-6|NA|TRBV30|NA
CAWSSPRESTLHF
TGTGCCTGGAGTTCGCCCCGGGAGAGCACCCTCCACTTT
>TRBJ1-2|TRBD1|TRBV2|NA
CASSGQGIGGYTF
TGTGCCAGCAGTGGACAGGGGATCGGAGGCTACACCTTC
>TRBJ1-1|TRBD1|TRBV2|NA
CASSWDSMNTEAFF
TGTGCCAGCAGTTGGGACAGTATGAACACTGAAGCTTTCTTT
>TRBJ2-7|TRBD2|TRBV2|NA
CASRSGKSSGSWYEQYF
TGTGCCAGCAGGTCTGGGAAGTCTAGCGGGAGTTGGTACGAGCAGTACTTC
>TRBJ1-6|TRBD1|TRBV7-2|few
CASRMGSRVGTGVSPLHF
TGTGCCAGCAGGATGGGGTCCCGAGTCGGGACAGGGGTCTCACCCCTCCACTTT
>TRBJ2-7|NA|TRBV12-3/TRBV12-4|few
CASSFDNEQYF
TGTGCCAGCAGTTTTGACAACGAGCAGTACTTC
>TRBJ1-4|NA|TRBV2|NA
CASSDGKLFF
TGTGCCAGCAGTGACGGAAAACTGTTTTTT
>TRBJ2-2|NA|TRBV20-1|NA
CSASYGAGTGELFF
TGCAGTGCTAGTTATGGGGCGGGGACCGGGGAGCTGTTTTTT
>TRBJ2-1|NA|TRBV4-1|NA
CASSFGAGHSSYNEQFF
TGCGCCAGCAGTTTCGGTGCTGGGCATAGCTCCTACAATGAGCAGTTCTTC
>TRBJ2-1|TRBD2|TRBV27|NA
CASSLNPSGYNEQFF
TGTGCCAGCAGTTTAAATCCTAGCGGCTACAATGAGCAGTTCTTC
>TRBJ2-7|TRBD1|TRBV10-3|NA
CAISSGTGISYEQYF
TGTGCCATCAGTTCCGGGACAGGAATCTCCTACGAGCAGTACTTC
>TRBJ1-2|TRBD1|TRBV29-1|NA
CSATTGGELGGYTF
TGCAGCGCCACGACAGGGGGCGAGTTAGGTGGCTACACCTTC
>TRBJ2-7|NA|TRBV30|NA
CAWSHREGEQYF
TGTGCCTGGAGTCACAGGGAGGGCGAGCAGTACTTC
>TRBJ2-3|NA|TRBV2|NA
CASAGQGRKFGSLADTQYF
TGTGCCAGCGCTGGGCAGGGTAGGAAGTTCGGCAGTTTAGCAGATACGCAGTATTTT
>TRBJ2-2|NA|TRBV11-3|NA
CASSLGGRGDTGELFF
TGTGCCAGCAGCTTAGGGGGCCGAGGTGACACCGGGGAGCTGTTTTTT
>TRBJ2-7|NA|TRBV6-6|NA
CASRPADSTYEQYF
TGTGCCAGCAGGCCAGCCGACAGCACCTACGAGCAGTACTTC
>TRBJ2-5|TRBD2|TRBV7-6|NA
CASSLGVSKGTSAATQYF
TGTGCCAGCAGCTTAGGCGTGTCGAAAGGGACTAGCGCCGCCACCCAGTACTTC
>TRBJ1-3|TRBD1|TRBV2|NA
CASRPGGPGNTIYF
TGTGCCAGCAGACCAGGGGGACCCGGAAACACCATATATTTT
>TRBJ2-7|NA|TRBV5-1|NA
CASSLSTVSSYEQYF
TGCGCCAGCAGCTTATCGACTGTCAGCTCCTACGAGCAGTACTTC
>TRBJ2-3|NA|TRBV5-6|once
CASSPATDTQYF
TGTGCCAGCAGCCCAGCGACAGATACGCAGTATTTT
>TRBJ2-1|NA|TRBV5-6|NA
CASSLSGGGDEQFF
TGTGCCAGCAGCCTAAGCGGAGGTGGGGATGAGCAGTTCTTC
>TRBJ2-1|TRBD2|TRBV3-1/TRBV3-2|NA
CASSQGGLAGEQFF
TGTGCCAGCAGCCAAGGGGGACTAGCGGGAGAGCAGTTCTTC
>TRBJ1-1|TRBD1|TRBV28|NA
CASNKRGGHTGEVTEAFF
TGTGCCAGCAATAAACGGGGGGGACATACAGGGGAGGTGACTGAAGCTTTCTTT
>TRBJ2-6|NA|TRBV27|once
CASSGNTGANVLTF
TGTGCCAGCAGTGGCAACACGGGGGCCAACGTCCTGACTTTC